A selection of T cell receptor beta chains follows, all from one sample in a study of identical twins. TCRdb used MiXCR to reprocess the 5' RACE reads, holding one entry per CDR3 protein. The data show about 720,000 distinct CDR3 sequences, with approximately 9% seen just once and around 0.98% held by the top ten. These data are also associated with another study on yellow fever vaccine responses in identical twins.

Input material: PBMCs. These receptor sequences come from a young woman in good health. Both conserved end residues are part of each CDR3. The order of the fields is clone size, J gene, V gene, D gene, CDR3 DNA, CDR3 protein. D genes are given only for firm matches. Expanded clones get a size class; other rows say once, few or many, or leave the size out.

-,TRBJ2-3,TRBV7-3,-,TGTGCCAGCAGCCAAATTGGGGGGGCGTGGACAGATACGCAGTATTTT,CASSQIGGAWTDTQYF
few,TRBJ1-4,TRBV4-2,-,TGTGCCAGCAGCCAAGAGGGGATTTTAGAGGAAAAACTGTTTTTT,CASSQEGILEEKLFF
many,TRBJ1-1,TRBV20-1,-,TGCAGTGCTAGAGATAGGGGGGAGACTGAAGCTTTCTTT,CSARDRGETEAFF
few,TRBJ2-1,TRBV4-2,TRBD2,TGTGCCAGCAGCCAAGGGGTCGGGACTAGCGGGGGCAATGAGCAGTTCTTC,CASSQGVGTSGGNEQFF
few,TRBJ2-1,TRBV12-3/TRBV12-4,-,TGTGCCAGCAGTACCGGGACCCAGAGGTATGAGCAGTTCTTC,CASSTGTQRYEQFF
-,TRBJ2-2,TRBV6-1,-,TGTGCCAGCAGACGGGGGAGCACCGGGGAGCTGTTTTTT,CASRRGSTGELFF
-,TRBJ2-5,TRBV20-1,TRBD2,TGCAGTGCCTATTCGACCGGACTAGCGGGAATTCAAGAGACCCAGTACTTC,CSAYSTGLAGIQETQYF
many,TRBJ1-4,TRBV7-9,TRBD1,TGTGCCAGCAGCTCTTTGACAGGGAATGAAAAACTGTTTTTT,CASSSLTGNEKLFF
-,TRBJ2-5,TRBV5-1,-,TGCGCCAGCAGAAGGGACTTCCAAGAGACCCAGTACTTC,CASRRDFQETQYF
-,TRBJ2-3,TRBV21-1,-,TGTGCCAGCAGCTCCCCGGGACTAGCGGGGGGCATGGCAGATACGCAGTATTTT,CASSSPGLAGGMADTQYF
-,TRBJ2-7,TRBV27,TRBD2,TGTGCCAGCAGCGGGACTAGTTACGAGCAGCACTTC,CASSGTSYEQHF
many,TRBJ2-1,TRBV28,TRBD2,TGTGCCAGCATTGGGACTAGGGGCCAGCAGTTCTTC,CASIGTRGQQFF
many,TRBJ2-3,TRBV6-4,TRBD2,TGTGCCAGCAGCGAGACTAGCGGGGGGGCAAATACGCAGTATTTT,CASSETSGGANTQYF
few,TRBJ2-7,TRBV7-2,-,TGTGCCAGCAGGTTAACAGGTTTGACCTACGAGCAGTACTTC,CASRLTGLTYEQYF
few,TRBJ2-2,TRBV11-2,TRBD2,TGTGCCAGCAGCAAGCGGGGAGTGGACACCGGGGAGCTGTTTTTT,CASSKRGVDTGELFF
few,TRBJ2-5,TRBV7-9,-,TGTGCCAGCAAGGCAGGCGGAGAGACCCAGTACTTC,CASKAGGETQYF
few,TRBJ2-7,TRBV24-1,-,TGTGCCACCAGTGACTCCGGGACCGCCTTCTACGAGCAGTACTTC,CATSDSGTAFYEQYF
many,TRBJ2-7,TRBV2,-,TGTGCCAGCAGTTATGGGACACTGCCTTCCTACGAGCAGTACTTC,CASSYGTLPSYEQYF
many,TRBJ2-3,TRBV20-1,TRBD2,TGCAGTGCCACCCGAGCGGGGGGGATGACAGATACGCAGTATTTT,CSATRAGGMTDTQYF
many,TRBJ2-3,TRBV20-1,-,TGCAGTGCTAGATCGCCTCTTTGGCAGTATTTT,CSARSPLWQYF
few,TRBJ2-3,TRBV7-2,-,TGTGCCAGCAGCCGGGCGCCCCCTCAGCAGTATTTT,CASSRAPPQQYF
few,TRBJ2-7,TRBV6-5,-,TGTGCCAGCAGTTACTCGAGGCGGCAGGCCTACGAGCAGTACTTC,CASSYSRRQAYEQYF
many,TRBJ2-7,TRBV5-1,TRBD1,TGTGCCAGCTCACTCGGGACAGGGGGGACCTACGAGCAGTACTTC,CASSLGTGGTYEQYF
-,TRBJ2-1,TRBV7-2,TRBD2,TGTGCCAGCAGCGAGACTAGCGCCTACTACAATGAGCAGTTCTTC,CASSETSAYYNEQFF
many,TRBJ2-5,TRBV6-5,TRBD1,TGTGCCAGCAGTTATCTACAGGGGTGGGGCCAAGAGACCCAGTACTTC,CASSYLQGWGQETQYF
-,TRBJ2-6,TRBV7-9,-,TGTGCCAGCAGGACCGAATTAAGGGCCAACGTCCTGACTTTC,CASRTELRANVLTF
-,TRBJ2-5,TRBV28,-,-,CASSLRFGPGTLETQYF
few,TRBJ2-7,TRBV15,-,TGTGCCACCAGTCGACGGCTCCGCTACGAGCAGTACTTC,CATSRRLRYEQYF
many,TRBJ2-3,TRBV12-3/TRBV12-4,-,TGTGCCAGCAGTTTCGGTCTAGATAGGCCTACGCAGTATTTT,CASSFGLDRPTQYF
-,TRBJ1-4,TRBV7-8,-,TGTGCCAGCAGCTTAGGGGCTGCTGGAAAACTGTTTTTT,CASSLGAAGKLFF
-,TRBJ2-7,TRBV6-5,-,TGTGCCAGCAGTTACTCCGGGAGTGGTTCCTACGAGCAGTACTTC,CASSYSGSGSYEQYF
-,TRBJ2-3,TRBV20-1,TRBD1,TGCAGTGCTAAACCGGGACAGGGAACAGATACGCAGTATTTT,CSAKPGQGTDTQYF
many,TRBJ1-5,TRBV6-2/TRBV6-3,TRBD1,TGTGCCAGCAGATCGGACAGGGCTGGTGGGCCCCAGCATTTT,CASRSDRAGGPQHF
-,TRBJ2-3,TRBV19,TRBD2,TGTGCCACTAGGGCCGGGCGGGAGGGCCGGGTCACAGATACGCAGTATTTT,CATRAGREGRVTDTQYF
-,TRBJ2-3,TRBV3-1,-,TGTGCCACCAGCCAAGGGATTTTAGCGGAGAATACGCAGTATTTT,CATSQGILAENTQYF
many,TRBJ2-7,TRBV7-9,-,TGTGCCAGCAGCCCCGTTTTCAGTAAGGGTAACGAGCAGTACTTC,CASSPVFSKGNEQYF